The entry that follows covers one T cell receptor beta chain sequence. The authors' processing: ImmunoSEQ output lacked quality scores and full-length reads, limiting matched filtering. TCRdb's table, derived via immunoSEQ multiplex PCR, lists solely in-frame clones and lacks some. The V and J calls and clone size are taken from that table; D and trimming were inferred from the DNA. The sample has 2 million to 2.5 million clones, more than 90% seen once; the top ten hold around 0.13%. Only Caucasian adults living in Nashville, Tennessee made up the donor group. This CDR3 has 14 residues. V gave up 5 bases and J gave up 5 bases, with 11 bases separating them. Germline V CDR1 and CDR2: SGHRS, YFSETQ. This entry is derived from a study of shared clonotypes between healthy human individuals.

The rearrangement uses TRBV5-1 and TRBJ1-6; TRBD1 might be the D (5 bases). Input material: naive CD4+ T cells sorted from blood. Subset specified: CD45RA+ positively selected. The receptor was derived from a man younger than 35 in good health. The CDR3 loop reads CASSWDGDNSPLHF. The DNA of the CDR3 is TGCGCCAGCAGTTGGGACGGTGATAATTCACCCCTCCACTTT.